This T cell receptor beta chain came from a study of breast tumors, draining lymph nodes, adjacent tissues. Study results and caveats: Compared with basal-like, luminal-like tumors shared significantly more repertoire with nontumor tissue. The data were judged consistent with most tumor T cells coming from lymph node and expanding in tumor. Tumor T cell lymph node origin was a supported hypothesis, not proven. Tumor TCR diversity was below lymph nodes but above nontumor tissue.

Breast cancer patients provided tissue from their axillary draining lymph nodes. CDR3 length: 12 residues. The germline gives CDR1 SGHTA, CDR2 FQGNSA. Concerning this clonotype: What it recognizes is unknown. Relative to the germline gene, one junction end is altered; a read error may explain this.

TCRdb ran MiXCR on the multiplex PCR reads and lists one entry per CDR3 protein. The data contain about 200,000 distinct CDR3 sequences, 25% to 40% of them singletons. The receptor was derived from a female donor with breast cancer. Some clones in this sample may be carry-over from other donors' samples. Sequencing input: axillary lymph node tissue. This chain links TRBV7-2 with TRBJ1-5, with TRBD1 identical over 9 bases. In DNA, the CDR3 is TGCGCCAGCAGCTGGGGACAGGGGCCCCAGCATTTT. Translation gives CASSWGQGPQHF.